This entry features one T cell receptor (beta chain) sequence. The authors' processing: Quantification of nucleated cells was approximated via reference gene primer amplification. Only in-frame clones appear in the TCRdb table, and some are missing; sequencing was by immunoSEQ multiplex PCR. That table supplies the V and J calls and clone size; D and trimming were determined from the DNA. Of some 100,000 clones listed, 82% are singletons. This sample was taken from a study of blood T cell repertoires in COVID-19. The wider study: COVID-19 samples collected from the United States, Italy and Spain covered acute and convalescent phases. The analysed material was cDNA or gDNA that came from T cells, B-cell-depleted T cells, or PBMCs.

The germline V gene encodes CDR1 SGHRS and CDR2 YFSETQ. There are 14 residues in the CDR3. The V gene lost 0 bases and the J gene lost 0 bases, with 4 bases spanning the gap. The V call is TRBV5-1, the J call TRBJ1-3; D uncertain. The clonotype was recovered from a man aged 50 to 60 with active or convalescent COVID-19. Sequencing used peripheral blood. CDR3 region: CASSLELSGNTIYF. The CDR3 DNA sequence: TGCGCCAGCAGCTTGGAGCTCTCTGGAAACACCATATATTTT.